These 21 T cell receptor beta chains share one sample of origin, sequenced in a study of TIL therapy for anti-PD-1-resistant metastatic lung cancer. Regarding time point: pre-treatment sample, taken before nivolumab and TIL therapy. Most excised metastases sampled were pleural nodules or supraclavicular lymph nodes. The libraries were made with immunoSEQ v3. Data came from immunoSEQ multiplex PCR; TCRdb stores just in-frame clones and leaves some out. The table shows several thousand clones, with around 74% occurring only once. Source: tumor tissue, taken at baseline. These receptors came from a person aged 25-79 years with non-small cell lung cancer.

The chain uses TRBV10-2 and TRBJ2-5; D unclear. Germline V gene data show CDR1 as WSHSY and CDR2 as SAAADI. CDR3 length: 15 residues. V dropped 3 bases and J dropped 5 bases, with 16 bases sitting between them. The chain's CDR3 is CASSDARSSFETQYF. CDR3 DNA sequence: TGCGCCAGCAGTGATGCCAGATCCTCTTTCGAGACCCAGTACTTC.

The chain employs TRBV11-1 and TRBJ1-1; D is ambiguous. The CDR3 runs to 14 residues. Germline-derived CDR1 and CDR2 are SGHAT and FQDESV (reference sequence). Trimming pared 1 base from V and 4 bases from J, leaving 10 bases between. The CDR3 DNA reads as TGTGCCAGCAGCTTAGGTCGGGTTTCCACTGAAGCTTTCTTT. Translating gives CASSLGRVSTEAFF.

This clone was recorded a few times. The V and J genes are TRBV7-9 and TRBJ1-1; D is uncertain. The V and J ends lost 5 bases and 8 bases respectively, with 15 bases between them. Germline V gene data show CDR1 as SEHNR and CDR2 as FQNEAQ (reference sequence). CDR3 length: 13 amino acids. This CDR3 reads CASSPDGPLEAFF. The CDR3 DNA reads TGTGCCAGCAGCCCGGACGGTCCTCTAGAAGCTTTCTTT.

This clone turned up a few times. This chain links TRBV9 with TRBJ1-2; D remains unclear. The CDR3 spans 17 residues. V lost 0 bases and J lost 0, with 15 bases in between. CDR1 and CDR2 (germline): SGDLS, YYNGEE. As DNA, the CDR3 is TGTGCCAGCAGCGTAGGGGTCAGCCTGACCTCTAACTATGGCTACACCTTC. This translates into CASSVGVSLTSNYGYTF.

The table lists this clone with a count of one. The chain couples TRBV5-1 to TRBJ2-1, with 9 bases identical to TRBD1. This CDR3 has 16 amino acids. V gave up 0 bases and J gave up 4 bases; unmatched junction bases: 5. CDR1 and CDR2 from the germline V gene are SGHRS and YFSETQ. Written as DNA, the CDR3 is TGCGCCAGCAGCTTGGCCGGGGACAGGGTTTACAATGAGCAGTTCTTC. This gives the protein CASSLAGDRVYNEQFF.

This clone was counted only a few times. The chain combines TRBV5-4 with TRBJ1-5; D unclear. Per germline, CDR1 SGHNT and CDR2 YYREEE (reference sequence). The CDR3 covers 15 residues. V dropped 0 bases and J dropped 2 bases, with 9 bases sitting between them. The CDR3 spells CASSLEPQGNQPQHF. As DNA, the CDR3 is TGTGCCAGCAGCTTGGAACCCCAGGGCAATCAGCCCCAGCATTTT.

This chain connects TRBV7-2 to TRBJ2-7; 9 nucleotides align to TRBD1. After removal of 1 base from V and 4 bases from J, the junction contained 5 bases not matched to a gene. Germline CDR1 reads SGHTA; CDR2 reads FQGNSA. This CDR3 has 15 residues. In DNA, the CDR3 is TGTGCCAGCAGCTTAGAAGGGACAGGGTATTACGAGCAGTACTTC. It specifies CASSLEGTGYYEQYF.

This clone was observed once. The gene calls are TRBV4-1 and TRBJ1-5; 7 positions match TRBD1. Germline V CDR1 and CDR2: MGHRA, YSYEKL. Trimming cost V 3 bases and J 3 bases; bases outside gene matches: 8. The CDR3 consists of 16 residues. CDR3 DNA sequence: TGCGCCAGCAGCCAGGGTACAGGGGTCAACAATCAGCCCCAGCATTTT. It encodes CASSQGTGVNNQPQHF.

This clone ranks as medium-sized. This chain joins TRBV4-1 and TRBJ2-7; no firm D call. Germline V gene lookup returns CDR1 MGHRA and CDR2 YSYEKL. This CDR3 is built from 15 residues. The V end was cut by 0 bases, the J end by 0 bases, with 9 bases between. CDR3 loop: CASSQESRSSYEQYF. The CDR3 nucleotides read TGCGCCAGCAGCCAAGAATCAAGGAGCTCCTACGAGCAGTACTTC.

CDR3: CASSRVGLNEKLFF. CDR3 DNA: TGTGCCAGCAGCAGGGTCGGCCTCAATGAAAAACTGTTTTTT. This rearrangement joins TRBV25-1 to TRBJ1-4, with a tentative D call TRBD1 (5 bases). The CDR3 sequence is 14 residues long. V was trimmed by 6 bases and J by 5 bases, leaving 13 bases between them. Per germline, CDR1 MGHDK and CDR2 SYGVNS.

By share of the sample, this clone is large (0.1 to 1%). The rearrangement uses TRBV28 and TRBJ1-5; D call uncertain. The ends were cut back, 5 bases at V and 7 bases at J, with 12 bases in the middle. The CDR3 extends over 13 amino acids. CDR1 and CDR2 from the germline V gene are MDHEN and SYDVKM. CDR3 sequence (DNA): TGTGCCAGCAGTCCCACAAGGGTACAGCCCCAGCATTTT. This translates into CASSPTRVQPQHF.

This chain uses TRBV19 with TRBJ1-2; D gene uncertain. CDR3 length equals 15 residues. The V gene's germline CDR1 is LNHDA and CDR2 SQIVND (reference sequence). The ends were cut back, 0 bases at V and 4 bases at J, with 12 bases in the middle. The CDR3 DNA sequence: TGTGCCAGTAGTATAGACCTACAGTACCTCTATGGCTACACCTTC. Encoded protein: CASSIDLQYLYGYTF.

The J gene is TRBJ1-1, the V gene TRBV11-2; the D is unclear. CDR3 length: 14 amino acids. The germline V gene has CDR1 SGHAT and CDR2 FQNNGV. V dropped 5 bases and J dropped 1 base, with 11 bases sitting between them. CDR3 coding DNA: TGTGCCAGCAGCCGCAGGTGGGGGAACACTGAAGCTTTCTTT. Translation: CASSRRWGNTEAFF.

The chain recombines TRBV9 with TRBJ2-7, with 10 bases fitting TRBD2. The CDR3 is 15 amino acids. CDR1 SGDLS and CDR2 YYNGEE come from the germline V gene. V dropped 4 bases and J dropped 4; count of bases not matched to a gene: 8. The CDR3 loop reads CASSSTSGGVYEQYF. The CDR3 bases are TGTGCCAGCAGCTCGACCAGCGGGGGGGTTTACGAGCAGTACTTC. The variable domain in full, with the rest retrieved from reference TRBV9 and TRBJ2-7, is DSGVTQTPKHLITATGQRVTLRCSPRSGDLSVYWYQQSLDQGLQFLIQYYNGEERAKGNILERFSAQQFPDLHSELNLSSLELGDSALYFCASSSTSGGVYEQYFGPGTRLTVT.

This clone is labeled medium-sized. The chain employs TRBV5-6 and TRBJ2-7; D may correspond to TRBD1 or TRBD2 (5 bases each). The CDR3 length is 16 residues. From germline, CDR1 is SGHDT and CDR2 YYEEEE. Trimming cost V 0 bases and J 2 bases, with 15 bases left between them. The CDR3 nucleotides are TGTGCCAGCAGCTTGGATGAGAGGGGCGCTACCTACGAGCAGTACTTC. This encodes CASSLDERGATYEQYF.

V and J are TRBV4-3 and TRBJ2-1; 9 bases are a match to TRBD2. V shed 0 bases and J 6 bases; nucleotides not matched to a gene: 15. This CDR3 has 19 residues. CDR1 and CDR2 from the germline V gene are LGHNA and YSLEER. CDR3 sequence (DNA): TGCGCCAGCAGCCAAGAATGGGCTGCGGGAGGGCCGGCCTTCAATGAGCAGTTCTTC. Protein: CASSQEWAAGGPAFNEQFF.

This chain links TRBV5-6 with TRBJ2-5, with a tentative D call TRBD2 (6 bases). The V end lost 3 bases, the J end lost 5 bases, and 14 bases lay between the germline ends. Germline V CDR1 and CDR2: SGHDT, YYEEEE. The CDR3 has 14 residues. The CDR3 nucleotides are TGTGCCAGCAGCTCCAATCCGGGGGTGGAGACCCAGTACTTC. Translation: CASSSNPGVETQYF.

This chain connects TRBV20-1 to TRBJ2-1; no definite D call. This CDR3 region has 11 residues. V lost 7 bases, J lost 7 bases, and 11 bases lay in between. Looked up from germline, CDR1 is DFQATT and CDR2 is SNEGSKA (reference sequence). The CDR3 DNA follows: TGCAGTGGCATGGAGTTGAATGAGCAGTTCTTC. Its protein product is CSGMELNEQFF.

The V gene is TRBV9, the J gene TRBJ2-1; D might be TRBD1 (6 bases). The CDR3 spans 15 residues. Germline V gives CDR1 SGDLS, CDR2 YYNGEE. V lost 3 bases and J 1 base, leaving 11 bases between the germline ends. CDR3 in DNA: TGTGCCAGCAGCGCATCGACAGGTTCCTACAATGAGCAGTTCTTC. Its translation: CASSASTGSYNEQFF.

This chain uses TRBV6-5 with TRBJ1-1, with D possibly TRBD1 on 5 matching bases. The germline CDR1 and CDR2 sequences are MNHEY and SVGAGI. With 0 bases removed from V and 3 bases from J, the gap between germline ends came to 8 bases. The CDR3 is made up of 14 amino acids. The DNA of the CDR3 is TGTGCCAGCAGTTACTCGAGAGGGGACACTGAAGCTTTCTTT. As protein: CASSYSRGDTEAFF.

The chain has TRBV5-6 and TRBJ1-2; D not certain. The CDR3 has 13 amino acids. V lost 1 base to trimming and J lost 0 bases, with 4 bases between them. CDR1 is SGHDT and CDR2 is YYEEEE in the germline V gene. The CDR3: CASSLIANYGYTF. In DNA form, the CDR3 reads TGTGCCAGCAGCTTGATAGCTAACTATGGCTACACCTTC.